This T cell receptor (beta chain) was retrieved from a study of T cells after yellow fever vaccination. Study-wide results and caveats: Post-booster repertoires contained most primary-vaccination clones again (96% CD4, approximately 86% CD8). Any FACS-sorted repertoire could hold abundant clonotypes that contaminate it from the bulk population.

The CDR3 runs 15 residues. Trimming left V 0 bases short and J 0 bases short, with 9 bases between. CDR1 is DFQATT and CDR2 is SNEGSKA in the germline V gene (reference sequence). A universal primer site and UMIs were added as TCR cDNA was made by 5'RACE template switching. TCRdb passed the 5' RACE reads through MiXCR, listing each CDR3 protein once. The top ten hold roughly 3.4% of the sample, which has about 260,000 distinct CDR3 sequences, about 5.2% seen once. About this clonotype itself: Its antigen is unknown.

The source was CD4+ T cells sorted from PBMCs, collected on the day of the yellow fever booster vaccination. The rearrangement joins TRBV20-1 to TRBJ2-1; TRBD2 is a possible D gene (5 bases). The receptor was isolated from a man between 18 and 29 years old who received the YFV17D yellow fever vaccine. The CDR3 sequence: CSARDWRASYNEQFF. The CDR3 region has the DNA TGCAGTGCTAGAGATTGGCGGGCCTCCTACAATGAGCAGTTCTTC.